This T cell receptor beta chain was documented in a study of cytomegalovirus exposure and HLA in healthy donors. The study ran its PCR with 60 Vbeta and 13 Jbeta primers. This table comes from immunoSEQ multiplex PCR, and its TCRdb copy is limited to in-frame clones, with some not included. The sample shows some 130,000 clones, and approximately 1.6% sits with its ten largest clones. CDR1 and CDR2 (germline): MDHEN, SYDVKM. The CDR3 contains 14 residues. Trimming took 7 bases from V and 3 from J, leaving 16 bases between them. This chain connects TRBV28 to TRBJ2-7; unclear D gene. The sample consisted of PBMCs. The receptor's source is a woman aged 40 to 50 in good health and CMV-seropositive. The DNA of the CDR3 is TGTGCCAGCACCTACCAGGAAACCCACTACGAGCAGTACTTC. This codes for CASTYQETHYEQYF.